This T cell receptor (beta chain) is drawn from a study of blood T cell repertoires in COVID-19. About the study: From T cells, B-cell-depleted T cells, or PBMCs came the material, which was cDNA or gDNA.

The data were produced by immunoSEQ multiplex PCR, yet TCRdb's version contains in-frame clones alone and is incomplete. Of 450,000 or so clones listed, about nine tenths are singletons. The CDR3 loop spans 14 amino acids. The TCR sequence derives from a woman aged 40-49 years with COVID-19, enrolled during active disease. The V and J genes are TRBV21-1 and TRBJ1-2. TRBV21-1 is reported as a pseudogene. Material: peripheral blood. CDR3 nucleotides: TGTGCCAGCAGCGCGACTGCGTTTAACTATGGCTACACCTTC. Protein sequence: CASSATAFNYGYTF.